Below are 23 T cell receptor beta chains sequenced from a single sample in a study of regulatory T cells in long-lasting Graves disease. Noted time point: newly diagnosed GD, antithyroid drugs for less than 3 months. From RNA extracted from PBMCs, the TCR library was made. Assembly of TCR beta libraries relied on iRepertoire HTBI primers together with Arm-PCR of CDR3 regions. TCRdb re-analysed the multiplex PCR reads in MiXCR, keeping a single row per CDR3 protein. The sample lists hundreds of thousands of distinct CDR3 sequences; 15% to 20% were seen once. These data were also reused for a study on T cells in Graves' hyperthyroidism and ophthalmopathy.

Sequenced here: peripheral blood mononuclear cells (PBMCs), sampled at new diagnosis, from a patient treated with antithyroid drugs. The receptors come from a young man with Graves disease.

The V call is TRBV20-1, the J call TRBJ1-2; D call uncertain. Germline V gene data show CDR1 as DFQATT and CDR2 as SNEGSKA (reference sequence). Deletions cut 0 bases from V and 8 bases from J, with 16 bases between. This CDR3 comprises 14 residues. The CDR3 nucleotides read TGCAGTGCTAGAGAGAAGACCGACCCTATGGGCTACACCTTC. Amino acid sequence: CSAREKTDPMGYTF.

The table lists this clonotype with a few counts. V is TRBV3-1 and J is TRBJ1-2; TRBD1 is a possible D gene (6 bases). CDR1 LGHDT and CDR2 YNNKEL come from the germline V gene (reference sequence). The CDR3 loop spans 14 amino acids. V was clipped by 1 base and J by 4 bases, with 10 bases between them. The DNA of the CDR3 is TGTGCCAGCAGCCAAGTGGAGGGGGGCTATGGCTACACCTTC. It translates to CASSQVEGGYGYTF.

This clonotype was counted many times. V usage is TRBV27 and J usage is TRBJ2-1, with 12 bases identical to TRBD2. J was trimmed by 9 bases and V by 6 bases; bases with no gene match: 9. The CDR3 sequence is 15 residues long. Looked up from germline, CDR1 is MNHEY and CDR2 is SMNVEV (reference sequence). The CDR3 here is CASRVLAGGYFEQFF. The CDR3 nucleotides read TGTGCCAGCAGGGTACTAGCGGGAGGCTATTTTGAGCAGTTCTTC.

This clonotype was detected ten times or more. This sequence joins TRBV6-2 or TRBV6-3 and TRBJ2-1; 9 bases match TRBD2. Trimming removed 6 bases from V and 5 bases from J; junction bases left unmatched: 8. Germline V gene sequence: CDR1 MNHEY, CDR2 SVGEGT. This CDR3 has 15 amino acids. The CDR3 DNA is TGTGCCAGCAGGGTAGGACTAGCGAACAACAATGAGCAGTTCTTC. Protein sequence: CASRVGLANNNEQFF.

This clonotype was counted at least ten times. The chain joins TRBV2 to TRBJ1-5; a possible D gene is TRBD1 (5 bases). This CDR3 has 14 amino acids. With 5 bases removed from V and 3 bases from J, the gap between germline ends came to 11 bases. The V gene's germline CDR1 is SNHLY and CDR2 FYNNEI. Here the CDR3 reads CASSSLGVNQPQHF. In DNA form, the CDR3 reads TGTGCCAGCAGTAGCCTGGGGGTCAATCAGCCCCAGCATTTT.

This clonotype appeared a few times. The chain couples TRBV6-2 or TRBV6-3 to TRBJ2-5, with D possibly being TRBD1 or TRBD2 (5 bases each). The germline V gene has CDR1 MNHEY and CDR2 SVGEGT. The ends were cut back, 7 bases at V and 2 bases at J, with 11 bases in the middle. The CDR3 runs 13 residues. The CDR3 bases are TGTGCCAGCACGCCGGGACCTCAAGAGACCCAGTACTTC. It yields the protein CASTPGPQETQYF.

In its sample, this clonotype ranks as medium-sized (0.01 to 0.1%). The chain uses TRBV12-3 or TRBV12-4 and TRBJ2-5; D gene uncertain. Between the trimmed V and J ends, which lost 6 bases and 5 bases, there was a span of 13 bases. The CDR3 contains 13 residues. CDR3 loop: CASRLSPGETQYF. In DNA form, the CDR3 reads TGTGCCAGCAGATTAAGCCCGGGTGAGACCCAGTACTTC.

The V and J genes are TRBV12-5 and TRBJ2-7, with D perhaps matching TRBD2 (5 bases). Trimming left V 6 bases short and J 5 bases short, with 8 bases between. The germline gives CDR1 LGHNT, CDR2 FRNRAP. The CDR3 runs 11 residues. CDR3 in amino acids: CASGPGDEQYF. CDR3 sequence (DNA): TGTGCTAGTGGCCCCGGGGACGAGCAGTACTTC.

In this sample, this clonotype turned up a few times. The gene calls are TRBV5-6 and TRBJ1-1; unclear D gene. The V end lost 4 bases, the J end lost 5 bases, and 12 bases lay between the germline ends. CDR3 length: 13 amino acids. Germline loops: CDR1 SGHDT, CDR2 YYEEEE. The CDR3 coding sequence is TGTGCCAGCAGCCCGGAACCGGGGACTGAAGCTTTCTTT. It specifies CASSPEPGTEAFF.

V usage is TRBV4-2 and J usage is TRBJ1-4; weak D call: TRBD1 (5 bases). CDR1 and CDR2 (germline): LGHNA, YNFKEQ. CDR3 length: 17 amino acids. Deletions cut 0 bases from V and 3 bases from J, with 14 bases between. This chain's CDR3 is CASSQEPGREANEKLFF. For the CDR3, the DNA is TGTGCCAGCAGCCAAGAGCCAGGGAGGGAAGCTAATGAAAAACTGTTTTTT.

This clonotype has only a few counts. The rearrangement links TRBV7-9 to TRBJ2-7; possible D gene TRBD2, 8 bases. The V and J ends lost 5 bases and 2 bases respectively, with 25 bases between them. The CDR3 runs to 18 residues. From germline, CDR1 is SEHNR and CDR2 FQNEAQ (reference sequence). CDR3 nucleotides: TGTGCCAGCAGCCCTCGGGGGGGTTCGAGGGGGCGCCCCTACGAGCAGTACTTC. Translating gives CASSPRGGSRGRPYEQYF.

This clonotype occurred many times. CDR3 sequence: CASSDSLAGGDTQYF. The CDR3 DNA is TGTGCCAGCAGTGACTCCCTAGCGGGGGGAGATACGCAGTATTTT. V is TRBV2 and J is TRBJ2-3, with 11 bases matching TRBD2. Germline assignment: CDR1 SNHLY and CDR2 FYNNEI. The trim removed 3 bases at V and 5 bases at J, leaving 4 bases unmatched. This CDR3 contains 15 residues.

This clonotype has only a few counts. The chain links TRBV4-1 to TRBJ2-7; unclear D gene. With 1 base removed from V and 4 bases from J, the gap between germline ends came to 17 bases. This CDR3 contains 16 residues. Germline CDR1 is MGHRA and CDR2 is YSYEKL. CDR3 sequence: CASSQASQASLYEQYF. In DNA, the CDR3 is TGCGCCAGCAGCCAAGCGTCCCAGGCGAGTTTGTACGAGCAGTACTTC.

This clonotype was found many times. The rearrangement joins TRBV12-3 or TRBV12-4 to TRBJ2-7; the D gene is possibly TRBD1 (6 bases). The V end lost 6 bases, the J end lost 3 bases, and 21 bases lay between the germline ends. This CDR3 is 16 amino acids long. The CDR3, as DNA: TGTGCCAGCAGGCCTCGACAGGATGGGTTGTTCTACGAGCAGTACTTC. It encodes CASRPRQDGLFYEQYF.

This clonotype turned up a few times. CDR3: CASSPGEALSSDEQYF. For the CDR3, the DNA is TGCGCCAGCAGCCCCGGGGAGGCCCTGAGTTCCGACGAGCAGTACTTC. The V and J genes are TRBV4-1 and TRBJ2-7; possibly TRBD2 for D (6 bases). The CDR3 consists of 16 residues. Germline V gene lookup returns CDR1 MGHRA and CDR2 YSYEKL. The V gene lost 4 bases and the J gene lost 5 bases, with 21 bases spanning the gap.

The rearrangement uses TRBV5-6 and TRBJ1-5; a possible D gene is TRBD1 (6 bases). Germline V gene sequence: CDR1 SGHDT, CDR2 YYEEEE. The CDR3 runs 12 residues. V lost 4 bases to trimming and J lost 6 bases, with 8 bases between them. CDR3 residues: CASSAGVQPQHF. The CDR3 DNA reads as TGTGCCAGCAGCGCAGGGGTTCAGCCCCAGCATTTT.

V and J are TRBV20-1 and TRBJ2-7; D is unresolved. V was shortened by 5 bases and J by 0 bases, with 11 bases between the two germline ends. CDR3 length: 13 residues. The germline V gene encodes CDR1 DFQATT and CDR2 SNEGSKA (reference sequence). The CDR3 coding sequence is TGCAGTGCTTTTTTTTTTTCCTCCTACGAGCAGTACTTC. This gives the protein CSAFFFSSYEQYF.

This chain links TRBV28 with TRBJ1-1; D gene ambiguous. Trimming shortened V by 6 bases and J by 1 base, and 15 bases separated the two germline ends. In germline, CDR1 is MDHEN, CDR2 SYDVKM. The CDR3 sequence is 15 residues long. This chain's CDR3 is CASSLSSEANTEAFF. The CDR3, as DNA: TGTGCCAGCAGCCTAAGCTCGGAGGCGAACACTGAAGCTTTCTTT.

At least ten counts were recorded for this clonotype. The V and J genes are TRBV11-2 and TRBJ2-7; 12 bases are a match to TRBD2. The V and J ends lost 5 bases and 4 bases, in that order; junction bases with no gene match: 18. The CDR3 loop spans 19 amino acids. Germline values: CDR1 SGHAT, CDR2 FQNNGV. This chain's CDR3 is CASSGRLLTSGRGLYEQYF. The CDR3, as DNA: TGTGCCAGCAGCGGACGACTCTTGACTAGCGGGAGAGGTCTTTACGAGCAGTACTTC.

Comment on this clonotype: This could be a read error, since a much larger clone is one nucleotide away. CDR3 DNA: TGTGCCAGCAGCAAACTAGCGGGAGCCGATGAGCAGTTCTTC. Its translation is CASSKLAGADEQFF. The chain carries TRBV2 and TRBJ2-1; 11 positions match TRBD2. Germline V CDR1 and CDR2: SNHLY, FYNNEI. This CDR3 region has 14 residues. V lost 6 bases, J lost 8 bases, and 6 bases stayed unmatched. The full variable domain, with the rest looked up from reference TRBV2 and TRBJ2-1, is EPEVTQTPSHQVTQMGQEVILRCVPISNHLYFYWYRQILGQKVEFLVSFYNNEISEKSEIFDDQFSVERPDGSNFTLKIRSTKLEDSAMYFCASSKLAGADEQFFGPGTRLTVL.

At least ten counts were recorded for this clonotype. This chain links TRBV12-5 with TRBJ1-1; no reliable D call. V was clipped by 9 bases and J by 1 base, with 15 bases between them. The CDR3 has 14 amino acids. The germline gives CDR1 LGHNT, CDR2 FRNRAP. In nucleotides, the CDR3 is TGTGCTAGCCAAAAAGGACCCCCGAACACTGAAGCTTTCTTT. Its protein product is CASQKGPPNTEAFF.

This clonotype was found many times. A junction boundary mismatches the germline segment, possibly from a read error. The V gene is TRBV2, the J gene TRBJ1-2; D call uncertain. CDR3 size: 11 residues. Germline CDR1 SNHLY, CDR2 FYNNEI. CDR3 amino acids: CASSDPSDGHF. In DNA, the CDR3 is TGTGCCAGCAGTGATCCCTCGGACGGCCACTTC.

The chain couples TRBV2 to TRBJ2-3, with 9 bases aligning to TRBD2. Germline CDR1 is SNHLY and CDR2 is FYNNEI. The CDR3 spans 15 residues. J was trimmed by 8 bases and V by 11 bases; bases with no gene match: 17. The chain's CDR3 is CAGAVTSGRPGTQYF. The DNA for the CDR3 is TGTGCCGGCGCTGTGACTAGCGGACGCCCCGGTACGCAGTATTTT.